This T cell receptor (beta chain) was documented in a study of cytomegalovirus exposure and HLA in healthy donors. Background on the study: HLA-typed donors contributed 80 million or so unique TCRs, which were held in an early data release. Study-level points and caveats: Later analysis demonstrated an association between a missense DCLRE1C variant and TCR beta V- and J-gene trimming. The listing of about 150 TCR beta chains classed them as cytomegalovirus-associated.

The donors, nominally healthy at sampling, likely had unrecorded immune exposures. A remark on this clone: Its specificity is not known.

Trimming removed 3 bases from V and 6 bases from J; junction bases left unmatched: 7. CDR1 is SGHTS, CDR2 YDEGEE, per germline. The CDR3 covers 15 residues. Amplification used 60 Vbeta primers and 13 Jbeta primers. TCRdb's table, derived via immunoSEQ multiplex PCR, lists solely in-frame clones and lacks some. The sample has 85,000 to 120,000 clones; around 85% are singletons. The sample was PBMCs. The TCR was taken from a man aged 55-75 years in good health and CMV-seronegative. This sequence joins TRBV5-8 and TRBJ1-5, with 9 positions matching TRBD1. As DNA, the CDR3 is TGTGCCAGCAGCTCGGGAACAGGGGGCCCTCAGCCCCAGCATTTT. Amino acid sequence: CASSSGTGGPQPQHF.